Given below is one T cell receptor beta chain in context. These data are taken from a study of blood T cell repertoires in COVID-19. Germline loops: CDR1 SNHLY, CDR2 FYNNEI. Trimming stripped 8 bases from V and 0 bases from J, with 14 bases between. The CDR3 runs to 14 residues. Sequencing used immunoSEQ multiplex PCR; TCRdb keeps in-frame clones, though not all of them. The data contain 140,000 or so clones, around nine tenths of them singletons. Sequencing was carried out using peripheral blood. This receptor was obtained from a man aged 55 to 69 with active or convalescent COVID-19. This chain links TRBV2 with TRBJ2-7; D is unresolved. In nucleotides, the CDR3 is TGTGCCAGCCTAATCGACATCTTCTCCTACGAGCAGTACTTC. This gives the protein CASLIDIFSYEQYF.